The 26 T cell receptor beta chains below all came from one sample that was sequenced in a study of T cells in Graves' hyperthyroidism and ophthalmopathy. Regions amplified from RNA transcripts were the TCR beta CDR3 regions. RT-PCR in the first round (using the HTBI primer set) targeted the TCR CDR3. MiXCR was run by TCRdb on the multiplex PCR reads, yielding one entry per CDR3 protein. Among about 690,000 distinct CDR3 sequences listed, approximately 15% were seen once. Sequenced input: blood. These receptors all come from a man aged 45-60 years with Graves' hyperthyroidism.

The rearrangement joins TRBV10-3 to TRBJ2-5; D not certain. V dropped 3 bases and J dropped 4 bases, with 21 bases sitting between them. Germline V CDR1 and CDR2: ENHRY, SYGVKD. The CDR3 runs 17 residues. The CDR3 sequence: CAISDPPQGHRSETQYF. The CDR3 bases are TGTGCCATCAGTGACCCCCCCCAAGGGCATAGATCAGAGACCCAGTACTTC.

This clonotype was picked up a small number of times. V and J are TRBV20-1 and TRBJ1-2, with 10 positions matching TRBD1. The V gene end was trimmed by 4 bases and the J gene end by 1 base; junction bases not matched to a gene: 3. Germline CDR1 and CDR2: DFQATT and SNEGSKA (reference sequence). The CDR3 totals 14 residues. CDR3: CSATGTGDNYGYTF. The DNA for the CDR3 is TGCAGTGCTACCGGGACAGGGGATAACTATGGCTACACCTTC.

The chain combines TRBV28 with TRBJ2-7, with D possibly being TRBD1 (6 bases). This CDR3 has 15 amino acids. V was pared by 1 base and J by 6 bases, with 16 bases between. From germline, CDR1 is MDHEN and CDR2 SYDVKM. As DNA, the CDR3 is TGTGCCAGCAGTTTATACGCCCAGGGGCCGGGCGAGCAGTACTTC. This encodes CASSLYAQGPGEQYF.

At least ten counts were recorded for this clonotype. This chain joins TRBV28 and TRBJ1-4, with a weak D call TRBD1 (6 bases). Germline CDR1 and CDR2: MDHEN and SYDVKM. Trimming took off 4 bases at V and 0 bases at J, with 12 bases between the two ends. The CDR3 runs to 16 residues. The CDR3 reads CASSSRTEATNEKLFF. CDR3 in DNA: TGTGCCAGCAGTTCCCGGACAGAAGCAACTAATGAAAAACTGTTTTTT.

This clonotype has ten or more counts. The CDR3 spells CATSEGLDYGYTF. For the CDR3, the DNA is TGTGCCACCAGTGAGGGACTGGACTATGGCTACACCTTC. This rearrangement joins TRBV24-1 to TRBJ1-2, with D tentatively TRBD1 (5 bases). The V end was cut by 4 bases, the J end by 3 bases, with 8 bases between. CDR3 length: 13 amino acids. Germline CDR1 is KGHDR and CDR2 is SFDVKD.

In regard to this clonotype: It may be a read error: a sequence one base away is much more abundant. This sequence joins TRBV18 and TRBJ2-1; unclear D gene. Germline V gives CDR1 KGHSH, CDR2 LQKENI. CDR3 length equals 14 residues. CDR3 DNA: TGTGCCGGCTCACCAACATACTCCTACAATGAGCAGTTCTTC. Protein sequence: CAGSPTYSYNEQFF.

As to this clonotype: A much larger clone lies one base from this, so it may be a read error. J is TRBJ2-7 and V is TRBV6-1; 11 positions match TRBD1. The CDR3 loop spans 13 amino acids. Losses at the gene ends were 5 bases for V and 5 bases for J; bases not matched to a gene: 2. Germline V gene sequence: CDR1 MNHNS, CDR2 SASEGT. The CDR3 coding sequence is TGTGCCAGCAGTCGGACAGGGGGCAACGAGCAGTACTTC. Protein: CASSRTGGNEQYF.

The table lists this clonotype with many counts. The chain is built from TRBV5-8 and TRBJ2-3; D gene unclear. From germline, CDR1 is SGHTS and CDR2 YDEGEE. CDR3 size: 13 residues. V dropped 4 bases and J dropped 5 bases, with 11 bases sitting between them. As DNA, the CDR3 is TGTGCCAGCAGCGTGTACCAGCAAGATACGCAGTATTTT. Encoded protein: CASSVYQQDTQYF.

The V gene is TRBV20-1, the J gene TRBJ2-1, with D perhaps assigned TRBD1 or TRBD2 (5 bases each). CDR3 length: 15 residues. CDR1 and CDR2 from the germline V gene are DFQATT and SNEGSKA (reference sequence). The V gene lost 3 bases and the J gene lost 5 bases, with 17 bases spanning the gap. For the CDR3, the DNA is TGCAGTGCTAGGAGGGTGGACACGGACCACAATGAGCAGTTCTTC. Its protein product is CSARRVDTDHNEQFF.

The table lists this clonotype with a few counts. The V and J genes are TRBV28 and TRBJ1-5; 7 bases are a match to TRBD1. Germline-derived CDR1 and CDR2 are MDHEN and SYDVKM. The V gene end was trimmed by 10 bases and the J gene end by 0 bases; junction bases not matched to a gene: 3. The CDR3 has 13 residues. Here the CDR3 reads CAMGQNSNQPQHF. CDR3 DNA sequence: TGTGCCATGGGACAGAATAGCAATCAGCCCCAGCATTTT.

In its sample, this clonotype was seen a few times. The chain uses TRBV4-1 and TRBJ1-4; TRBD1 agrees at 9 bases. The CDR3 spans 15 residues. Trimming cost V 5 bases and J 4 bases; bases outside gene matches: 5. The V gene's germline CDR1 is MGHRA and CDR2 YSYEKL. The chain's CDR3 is CASSEGTGRNEKLFF. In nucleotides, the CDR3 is TGCGCCAGCAGCGAGGGGACAGGGCGTAATGAAAAACTGTTTTTT.

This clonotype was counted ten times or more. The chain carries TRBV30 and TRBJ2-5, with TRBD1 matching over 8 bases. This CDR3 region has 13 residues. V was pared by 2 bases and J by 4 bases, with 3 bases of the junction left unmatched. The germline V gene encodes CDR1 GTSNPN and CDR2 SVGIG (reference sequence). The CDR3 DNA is TGTGCCTGGAGTCTCGACAGGGGAGAGACCCAGTACTTC. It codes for CAWSLDRGETQYF. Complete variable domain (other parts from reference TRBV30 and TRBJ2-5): SQTIHQWPATLVQPVGSPLSLECTVEGTSNPNLYWYRQAAGRGLQLLFYSVGIGQISSEVPQNLSASRPQDRQFILSSKKLLLSDSGFYLCAWSLDRGETQYFGPGTRLLVL.

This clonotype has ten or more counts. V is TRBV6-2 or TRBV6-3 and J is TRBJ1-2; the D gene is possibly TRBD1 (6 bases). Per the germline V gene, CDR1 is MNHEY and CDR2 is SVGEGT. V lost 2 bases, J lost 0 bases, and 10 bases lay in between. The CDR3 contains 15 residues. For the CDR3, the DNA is TGTGCCAGCAGTTACGTGGACAGAGCTAACTATGGCTACACCTTC. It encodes CASSYVDRANYGYTF.

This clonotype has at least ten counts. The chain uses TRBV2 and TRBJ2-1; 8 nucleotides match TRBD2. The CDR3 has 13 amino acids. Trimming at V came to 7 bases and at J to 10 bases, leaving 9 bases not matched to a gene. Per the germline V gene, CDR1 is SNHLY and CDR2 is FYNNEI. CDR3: CASTRTSSDEQFF. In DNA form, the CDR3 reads TGTGCCAGCACCAGGACTAGCTCTGACGAGCAGTTCTTC. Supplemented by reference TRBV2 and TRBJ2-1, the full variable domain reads EPEVTQTPSHQVTQMGQEVILRCVPISNHLYFYWYRQILGQKVEFLVSFYNNEISEKSEIFDDQFSVERPDGSNFTLKIRSTKLEDSAMYFCASTRTSSDEQFFGPGTRLTVL.

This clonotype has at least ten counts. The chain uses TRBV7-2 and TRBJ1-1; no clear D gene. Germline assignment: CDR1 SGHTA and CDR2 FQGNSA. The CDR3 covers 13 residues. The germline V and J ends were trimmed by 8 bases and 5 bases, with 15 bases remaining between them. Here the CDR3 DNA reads TGTGCCAGCTCCGAGGGCGGGATAACTGAAGCTTTCTTT. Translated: CASSEGGITEAFF.

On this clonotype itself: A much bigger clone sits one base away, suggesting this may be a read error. CDR3: CASSLLPSRGLYEQYF. As DNA, the CDR3 is TGTGCCAGCAGTTTATTGCCTAGCAGGGGCCTATACGAGCAGTACTTC. The chain combines TRBV27 with TRBJ2-7, with D perhaps matching TRBD1 (6 bases). Germline V gene lookup returns CDR1 MNHEY and CDR2 SMNVEV (reference sequence). The CDR3 extends over 16 amino acids. The germline V and J ends were trimmed by 1 base and 4 bases, with 17 bases remaining between them.

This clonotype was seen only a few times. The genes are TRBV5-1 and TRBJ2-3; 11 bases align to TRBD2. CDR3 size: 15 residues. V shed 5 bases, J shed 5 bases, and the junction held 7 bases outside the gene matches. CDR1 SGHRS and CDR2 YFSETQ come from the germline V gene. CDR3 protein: CASRLAGVRGDTQYF. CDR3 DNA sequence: TGCGCCAGCAGACTAGCGGGAGTTCGGGGAGATACGCAGTATTTT.

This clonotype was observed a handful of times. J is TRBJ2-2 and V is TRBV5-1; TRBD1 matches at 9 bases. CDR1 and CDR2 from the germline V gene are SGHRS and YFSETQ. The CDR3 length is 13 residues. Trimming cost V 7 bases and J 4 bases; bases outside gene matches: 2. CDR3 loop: CASGTGRTGELFF. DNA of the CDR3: TGCGCCAGCGGGACAGGGCGCACCGGGGAGCTGTTTTTT. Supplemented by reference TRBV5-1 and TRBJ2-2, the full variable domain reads KAGVTQTPRYLIKTRGQQVTLSCSPISGHRSVSWYQQTPGQGLQFLFEYFSETQRNKGNFPGRFSGRQFSNSRSEMNVSTLELGDSALYLCASGTGRTGELFFGEGSRLTVL.

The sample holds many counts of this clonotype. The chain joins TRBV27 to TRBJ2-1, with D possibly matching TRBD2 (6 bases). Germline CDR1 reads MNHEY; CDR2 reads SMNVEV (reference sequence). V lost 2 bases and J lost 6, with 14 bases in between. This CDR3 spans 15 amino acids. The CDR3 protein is CASSLRPGVGNEQFF. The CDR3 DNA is TGTGCCAGCAGTTTAAGGCCGGGAGTAGGCAATGAGCAGTTCTTC.

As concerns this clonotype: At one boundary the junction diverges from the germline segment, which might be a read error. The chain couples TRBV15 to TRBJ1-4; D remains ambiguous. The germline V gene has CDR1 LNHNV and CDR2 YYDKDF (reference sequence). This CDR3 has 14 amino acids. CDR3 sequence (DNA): TGCGCCGCCAGCACCATTCAAACTAATGAAAAACTGTTTTTT. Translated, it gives CAASTIQTNEKLFF.

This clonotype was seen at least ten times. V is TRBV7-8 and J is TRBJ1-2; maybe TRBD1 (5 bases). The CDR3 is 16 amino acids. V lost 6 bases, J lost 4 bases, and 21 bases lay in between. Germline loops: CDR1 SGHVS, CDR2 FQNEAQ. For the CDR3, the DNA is TGTGCCAGCAGGCAAAACCGGGCAGGGAGCGGCTATGGCTACACCTTC. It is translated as CASRQNRAGSGYGYTF.

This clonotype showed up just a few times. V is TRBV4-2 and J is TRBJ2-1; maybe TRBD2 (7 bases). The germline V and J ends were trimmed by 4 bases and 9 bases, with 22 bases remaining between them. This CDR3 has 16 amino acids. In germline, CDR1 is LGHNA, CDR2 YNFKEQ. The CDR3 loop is CASSLPRGAAVSEQFF. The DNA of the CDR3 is TGTGCCAGCAGCCTCCCCCGGGGGGCCGCCGTGAGTGAGCAGTTCTTC.

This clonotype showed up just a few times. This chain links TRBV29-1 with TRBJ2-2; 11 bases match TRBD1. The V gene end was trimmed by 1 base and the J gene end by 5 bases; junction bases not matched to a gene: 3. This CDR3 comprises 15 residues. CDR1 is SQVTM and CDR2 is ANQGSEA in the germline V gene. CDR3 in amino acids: CSVEGGDRGTGELFF. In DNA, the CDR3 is TGCAGCGTTGAAGGGGGGGACAGGGGGACCGGGGAGCTGTTTTTT.

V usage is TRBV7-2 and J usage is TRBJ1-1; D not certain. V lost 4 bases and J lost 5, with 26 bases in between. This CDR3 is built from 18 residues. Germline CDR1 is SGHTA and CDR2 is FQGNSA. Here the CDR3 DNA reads TGTGCCAGCAGCTCCACCGGGATGAGGACCGTTCGAGGGACTGAAGCTTTCTTT. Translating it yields CASSSTGMRTVRGTEAFF.

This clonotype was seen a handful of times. The DNA for the CDR3 is TGTGCCAGCAGTTCTCGGTCACAATCCCTCTGGGGGGCCAACGTCCTGACTTTC. It translates to CASSSRSQSLWGANVLTF. The gene calls are TRBV28 and TRBJ2-6; D is unresolved. CDR1 MDHEN and CDR2 SYDVKM come from the germline V gene. V was shortened by 4 bases and J by 4 bases, with 20 bases between the two germline ends. This CDR3 contains 18 residues.

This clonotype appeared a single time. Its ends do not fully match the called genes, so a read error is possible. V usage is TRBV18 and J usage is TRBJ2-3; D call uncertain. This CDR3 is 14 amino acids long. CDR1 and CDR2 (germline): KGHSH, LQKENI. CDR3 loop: CASSRQLITDTQSF. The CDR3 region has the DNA TGTGCCAGCTCCCGCCAACTTATCACAGATACGCAGTCTTTT.